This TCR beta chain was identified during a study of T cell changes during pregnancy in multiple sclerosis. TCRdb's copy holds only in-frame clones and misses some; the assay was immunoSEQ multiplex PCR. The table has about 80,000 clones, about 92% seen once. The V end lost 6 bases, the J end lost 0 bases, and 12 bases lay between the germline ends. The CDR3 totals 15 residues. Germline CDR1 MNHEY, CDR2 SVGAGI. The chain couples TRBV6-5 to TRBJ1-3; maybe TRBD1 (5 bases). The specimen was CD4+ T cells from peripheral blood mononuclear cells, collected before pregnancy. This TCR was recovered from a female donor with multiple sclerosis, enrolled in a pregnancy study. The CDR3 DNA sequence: TGTGCCAGCAGCGAGACAGTCGCCTCTGGAAACACCATATATTTT. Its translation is CASSETVASGNTIYF.